This is a list of T cell receptor beta chains from one sample in a study of T cell responses to AZD1222 COVID-19 vaccine. This table comes from immunoSEQ multiplex PCR, and its TCRdb copy is limited to in-frame clones, with some not included. The sample gives fewer than 150,000 clones, over 75% of which show up once; approximately 4.8% is in the top ten. This sample comprised peripheral blood, obtained on day 0 of AZD1222 vaccination. These receptors originate from an adult in good health. Each CDR3 is given with its conserved first and last residue. D genes are given only for firm matches. Clone size is stated in some rows and not others, as once, few, many or a class when expanded.

>13|-|TRBV2|-|TRBJ2-7
TGTGCCAGCACGCTCGCTCGTTCCTACGAGCAGTACTTC
CASTLARSYEQYF
>13|-|TRBV19|-|TRBJ1-1
TGTGCCAGTAGTATCCAGGGTTCCTCGGAGGCTTTCTTT
CASSIQGSSEAFF
>18|TRBD1|TRBV10-1|-|TRBJ1-6
TGCGCCAGGACAGGACAAACAGGGGGGGGCTCCTATAATTCACCCCTCCACTTT
CARTGQTGGGSYNSPLHF
>16|-|TRBV7-9|-|TRBJ1-2
TGTGCCAGCAGCTCCGGACGGGATATTTTTAACTATGGCTACACCTTC
CASSSGRDIFNYGYTF
>16|-|TRBV6-2/TRBV6-3|-|TRBJ1-5
TGTGCCAGCAGTTACGGGACACAAGCACCTTATCAGCCCCAGCATTTT
CASSYGTQAPYQPQHF
>14|-|TRBV30|few|TRBJ1-2
TGTGCCTGGAGTTTACGTAGTGGAGACTATGGCTACACCTTC
CAWSLRSGDYGYTF
>14|-|TRBV5-1|once|TRBJ1-4
TGCGCCAGCAGCTTGGGCCCGATTAATGAAAAACTGTTTTTT
CASSLGPINEKLFF
>16|-|TRBV5-1|-|TRBJ2-7
TGCGCCAGCAGCCGCATTGGGGACGGAATATTATACGAGCAGTACTTC
CASSRIGDGILYEQYF
>14|-|TRBV6-5|-|TRBJ2-1
TGTGCCAGCAGAAGCCGGGACATCTACAATGAGCAGTTCTTC
CASRSRDIYNEQFF
>15|TRBD1|TRBV25-1|-|TRBJ1-1
TGTGCCAGCAGTGAGACAGGGTGGATGAACACTGAAGCTTTCTTT
CASSETGWMNTEAFF
>14|-|TRBV5-1|few|TRBJ1-1
TGCGCCAGCAAAAGACAGGCGACGAACACTGAAGCTTTCTTT
CASKRQATNTEAFF
>12|-|TRBV19|-|TRBJ1-5
TGTGCCAGTAGTCCGTGGAATCAGCCCCAGCATTTT
CASSPWNQPQHF
>18|TRBD1|TRBV29-1|-|TRBJ2-1
TGCAGCGCTGGGTTACGGACGGGACAGAGGATTTCCTACAATGAGCAGTTCTTC
CSAGLRTGQRISYNEQFF
>13|-|TRBV19|-|TRBJ1-2
TGTGCCAGTAGTATAGCCACTAAACCTGGCTACACCTTC
CASSIATKPGYTF
>14|-|TRBV7-9|-|TRBJ1-6
TGTGCCAGCAGCTTAGCGTTAAATGGTTCACCCCTCCACTTT
CASSLALNGSPLHF
>14|-|TRBV11-2|-|TRBJ2-7
TGTGCCAGCAGCTTAGCAAGGGGGTTCGACGAGCAGTACTTC
CASSLARGFDEQYF
>12|-|TRBV7-9|-|TRBJ1-6
TGTGCCCCCGGACAGCTTAATTCACCCCTCCACTTT
CAPGQLNSPLHF
>15|TRBD2|TRBV27|-|TRBJ2-1
TGTGCCAGCAGTTTGGGAGGGAGGGCCTACAATGAGCAGTTCTTC
CASSLGGRAYNEQFF
>15|-|TRBV6-6|-|TRBJ1-1
TGTGCCAGCAGTTACGTATCAGGTGCTAACACTGAAGCTTTCTTT
CASSYVSGANTEAFF
>15|-|TRBV5-6|-|TRBJ2-7
TGTGCCAGCACCCAATTGACTAGAACTACCTACGAGCAGTACTTC
CASTQLTRTTYEQYF
>13|-|TRBV5-1|-|TRBJ1-1
TGCGCCAGCAGTCACGGGTGGGAAACTGAAGCTTTCTTT
CASSHGWETEAFF
>15|TRBD1|TRBV6-5|-|TRBJ2-7
TGTGCCAGCAGTTATTCCGGGACAGGGTCCCACGAGCAGTACTTC
CASSYSGTGSHEQYF
>15|-|TRBV6-7|-|TRBJ2-5
TGTGCCAGCACTATGACAGAAAGGGGCCAAGAGACCCAGTACTTC
CASTMTERGQETQYF
>14|-|TRBV5-1|-|TRBJ2-7
TGCGCCAGCAGTATCGGGGACAACCCCTACGAGCAGTACTTC
CASSIGDNPYEQYF
>12|TRBD1|TRBV5-1|-|TRBJ2-3
TGCGCCAGCCGACAGGGAGAAGATACGCAGTATTTT
CASRQGEDTQYF
>14|-|TRBV10-3|-|TRBJ1-5
TGTGCCACATCGGCGGACGGGAATAATCAGCCCCAGCATTTT
CATSADGNNQPQHF
>14|TRBD2|TRBV4-1|-|TRBJ2-5
TGCGCCAGCAGCCAAGTGGGGGGGGACGAGACCCAGTACTTC
CASSQVGGDETQYF
>16|-|TRBV9|-|TRBJ2-5
TGTGCCAGCAGCGTAGTTTGGCCCTCGGGGGAGGAGACCCAGTACTTC
CASSVVWPSGEETQYF
>15|-|TRBV4-1|-|TRBJ2-2
TGCGCCAGCAGCCCCCTATACCGATATCGCGGGGAGCTGTTTTTT
CASSPLYRYRGELFF
>16|TRBD2|TRBV18|few|TRBJ2-7
TGTGCCAGCTCACCACCGAAAGGGACTAGCGGCTACGAGCAGTACTTC
CASSPPKGTSGYEQYF
>13|-|TRBV30|-|TRBJ1-2
TGTGCCTGGAGTGGGGGGAGGGTCTATGGCTACACCTTC
CAWSGGRVYGYTF
>18|TRBD2|TRBV5-1|-|TRBJ2-1
TGCGCCAGCAGCTTGCGGCCGGAGCGGGAGTGGATCTACAATGAGCAGTTCTTC
CASSLRPEREWIYNEQFF
>16|TRBD1|TRBV5-1|-|TRBJ2-1
TGCGCCAGCAGCTTTAACAGGGGGCCGGGGTACAATGAGCAGTTCTTC
CASSFNRGPGYNEQFF
>16|TRBD1|TRBV28|-|TRBJ2-5
TGTGCCAGCAGTTCCGGACAGGGGGCGGCGGAAGAGACCCAGTACTTC
CASSSGQGAAEETQYF